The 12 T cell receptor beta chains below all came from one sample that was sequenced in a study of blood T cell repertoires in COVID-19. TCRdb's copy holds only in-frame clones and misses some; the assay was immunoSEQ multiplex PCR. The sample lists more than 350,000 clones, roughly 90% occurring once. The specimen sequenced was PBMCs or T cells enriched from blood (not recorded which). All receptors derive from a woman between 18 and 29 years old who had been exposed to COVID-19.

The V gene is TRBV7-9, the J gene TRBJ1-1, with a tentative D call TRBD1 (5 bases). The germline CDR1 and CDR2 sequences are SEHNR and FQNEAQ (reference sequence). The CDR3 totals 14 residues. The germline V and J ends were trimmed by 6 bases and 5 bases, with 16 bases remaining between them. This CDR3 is CASRLPGVGTEAFF. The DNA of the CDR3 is TGTGCCAGCAGACTCCCGGGGGTGGGGACTGAAGCTTTCTTT.

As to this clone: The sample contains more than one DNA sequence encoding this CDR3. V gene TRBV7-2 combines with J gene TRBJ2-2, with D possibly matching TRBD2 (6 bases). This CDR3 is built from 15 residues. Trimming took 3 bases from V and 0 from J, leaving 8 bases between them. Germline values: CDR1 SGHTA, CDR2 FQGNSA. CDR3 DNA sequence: TGTGCCAGCAGCTTGGGCGGGGCGAACACCGGGGAGCTGTTTTTT. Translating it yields CASSLGGANTGELFF.

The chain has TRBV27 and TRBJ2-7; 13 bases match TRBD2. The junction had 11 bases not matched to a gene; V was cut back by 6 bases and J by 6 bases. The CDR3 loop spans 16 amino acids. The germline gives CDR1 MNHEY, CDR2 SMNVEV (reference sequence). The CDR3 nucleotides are TGTGCCAGCAGCTCGCATAAAACTAGCGGGAGGGGCGAGCAGTACTTC. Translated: CASSSHKTSGRGEQYF.

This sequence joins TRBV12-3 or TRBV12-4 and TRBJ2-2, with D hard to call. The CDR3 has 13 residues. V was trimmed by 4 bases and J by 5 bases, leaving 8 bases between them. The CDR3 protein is CASSSTLTGELFF. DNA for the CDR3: TGTGCCAGCAGTTCGACACTGACCGGGGAGCTGTTTTTT.

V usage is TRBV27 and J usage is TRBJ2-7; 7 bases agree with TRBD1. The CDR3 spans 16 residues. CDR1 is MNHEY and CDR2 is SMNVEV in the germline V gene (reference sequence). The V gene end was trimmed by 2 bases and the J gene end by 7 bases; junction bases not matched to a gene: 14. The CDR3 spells CASSLLRQGRTREQYF. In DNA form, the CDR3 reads TGTGCCAGCAGTTTACTCAGACAGGGACGCACGAGAGAGCAGTACTTC.

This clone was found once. The CDR3 DNA sequence: TGTGCCAGCAGTTACGACGGGGTGGGAGATACGCAGTATTTT. It codes for CASSYDGVGDTQYF. The chain combines TRBV6-5 with TRBJ2-3; tentatively, D is TRBD2 (5 bases). The CDR3 contains 14 residues. Germline V lookup: CDR1 MNHEY, CDR2 SVGAGI. V was clipped by 2 bases and J by 5 bases, with 11 bases between them.

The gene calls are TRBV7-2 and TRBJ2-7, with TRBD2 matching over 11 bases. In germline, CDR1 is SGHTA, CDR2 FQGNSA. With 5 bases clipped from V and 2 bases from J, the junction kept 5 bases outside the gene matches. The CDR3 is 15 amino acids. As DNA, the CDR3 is TGTGCCAGCAGCATGGGGACTAGCGGAACCTACGAGCAGTACTTC. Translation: CASSMGTSGTYEQYF.

The CDR3 here is CASSSLGTGSYEQYF. In DNA, the CDR3 is TGTGCCAGCAGCTCCCTCGGGACAGGATCCTACGAGCAGTACTTC. The chain links TRBV11-2 to TRBJ2-7; 8 nucleotides agree with TRBD1. The length of the CDR3 is 15 residues. Germline CDR1 reads SGHAT; CDR2 reads FQNNGV. Unmatched junction bases numbered 6, after V lost 4 bases and J lost 1 base.

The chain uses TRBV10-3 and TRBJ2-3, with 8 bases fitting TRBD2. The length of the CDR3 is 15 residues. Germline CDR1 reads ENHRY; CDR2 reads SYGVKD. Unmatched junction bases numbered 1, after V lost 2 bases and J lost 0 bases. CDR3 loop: CAISERGGSTDTQYF. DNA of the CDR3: TGTGCCATCAGTGAGCGGGGGGGAAGCACAGATACGCAGTATTTT.

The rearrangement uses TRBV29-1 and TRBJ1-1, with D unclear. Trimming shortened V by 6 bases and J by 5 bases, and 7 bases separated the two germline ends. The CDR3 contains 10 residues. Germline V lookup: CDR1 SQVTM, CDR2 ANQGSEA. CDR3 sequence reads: CSVGRTEAFF. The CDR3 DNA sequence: TGCAGCGTAGGGAGGACTGAAGCTTTCTTT.

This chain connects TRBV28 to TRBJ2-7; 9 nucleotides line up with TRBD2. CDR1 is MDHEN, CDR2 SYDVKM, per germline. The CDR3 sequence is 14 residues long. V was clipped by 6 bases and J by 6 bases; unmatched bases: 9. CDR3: CASSFLAGYVEQYF. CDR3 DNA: TGTGCCAGCAGCTTCCTAGCGGGATATGTCGAGCAGTACTTC.

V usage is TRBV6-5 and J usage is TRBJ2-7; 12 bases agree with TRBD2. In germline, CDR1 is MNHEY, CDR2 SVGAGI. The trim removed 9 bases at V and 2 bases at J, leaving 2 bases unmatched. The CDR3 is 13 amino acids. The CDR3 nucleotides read TGTGCCAGTCGGACTAGCGGGGCCTACGAGCAGTACTTC. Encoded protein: CASRTSGAYEQYF.